This T cell receptor beta chain appears in the sequencing data of a study of blood T cell repertoires in COVID-19. Germline CDR1 LNHDA, CDR2 SQIVND (reference sequence). CDR3 length: 15 residues. Germline trimming cut 6 bases from V and 4 bases from J; bases unmatched to any gene: 7. Sequencing was performed with immunoSEQ multiplex PCR; in TCRdb, only in-frame clones are kept and a portion is missing. The sample lists about 290,000 clones, about 90% seen once, with over 8.5% in the top ten. This TCR came from a woman aged 25 to 39 with COVID-19, enrolled during active disease. The rearrangement links TRBV19 to TRBJ1-3; the match to TRBD1 covers 9 bases. Sequenced input: peripheral blood. CDR3 nucleotides: TGTGCCAGTAGAACAGGGGGCGCGGTGGGAAACACCATATATTTT. It codes for CASRTGGAVGNTIYF. The variable domain in full, completed from reference TRBV19 and TRBJ1-3, reads DGGITQSPKYLFRKEGQNVTLSCEQNLNHDAMYWYRQDPGQGLRLIYYSQIVNDFQKGDIAEGYSVSREKKESFPLTVTSAQKNPTAFYLCASRTGGAVGNTIYFGEGSWLTVV.